The 15 T cell receptor beta chains reported below all come from one sample, sequenced in a study of cytomegalovirus exposure and HLA in healthy donors. Use of 60 Vbeta and 13 Jbeta primers characterized the PCR. Profiling relied on immunoSEQ multiplex PCR, and the TCRdb table lists in-frame clones only, not all of them. The sample lists roughly 120,000 clones, 75% to 85% occurring once. Input material: PBMCs. The receptor source for this set is a male donor in good health and CMV-seronegative.

There are a few counts of this clone. This sequence joins TRBV7-6 and TRBJ2-5, with 15 bases lining up with TRBD2. Unmatched junction bases numbered 6, after V lost 2 bases and J lost 2 bases. In germline, CDR1 is SGHVS, CDR2 FNYEAQ. The CDR3 extends over 18 amino acids. CDR3 in DNA: TGTGCCAGCAGCTTAATGGGACTAGCGGGGGGAATACAAGAGACCCAGTACTTC. Translating gives CASSLMGLAGGIQETQYF. The whole variable domain, filled in from reference TRBV7-6 and TRBJ2-5, reads GAGVSQSPRYKVTKRGQDVALRCDPISGHVSLYWYRQALGQGPEFLTYFNYEAQQDKSGLPNDRFSAERPEGSISTLTIQRTEQRDSAMYRCASSLMGLAGGIQETQYFGPGTRLLVL.

The CDR3 protein is CASSPYLNSPLHF. The CDR3 bases are TGTGCCAGCAGCCCCTACCTTAATTCACCCCTCCACTTT. This chain joins TRBV7-2 and TRBJ1-6; D is unclear. The length of the CDR3 is 13 residues. V dropped 5 bases and J dropped 6 bases, with 8 bases sitting between them. Germline CDR1 reads SGHTA; CDR2 reads FQGNSA. Full variable domain (rest looked up from reference TRBV7-2 and TRBJ1-6): GAGVSQSPSNKVTEKGKDVELRCDPISGHTALYWYRQSLGQGLEFLIYFQGNSAPDKSGLPSDRFSAERTGGSVSTLTIQRTQQEDSAVYLCASSPYLNSPLHFGNGTRLTVT.

For the CDR3, the DNA is TGTGCCAGCAGCTCCGGGACAGGGGGCGTGAAATTTTATGGCTACACCTTC. This codes for CASSSGTGGVKFYGYTF. The chain joins TRBV7-8 to TRBJ1-2, with 12 bases lining up with TRBD1. Looked up from germline, CDR1 is SGHVS and CDR2 is FQNEAQ. The CDR3 loop spans 17 amino acids. Unmatched junction bases numbered 11, after V lost 4 bases and J lost 5 bases.

The chain couples TRBV6-5 to TRBJ1-2; the D gene is possibly TRBD1 (6 bases). Trimming took 8 bases from V and 0 from J, leaving 10 bases between them. This CDR3 spans 13 amino acids. Germline V gene sequence: CDR1 MNHEY, CDR2 SVGAGI. The CDR3 here is CASQDSPNYGYTF. The CDR3 nucleotides read TGTGCCAGCCAGGACAGTCCTAACTATGGCTACACCTTC.

The gene calls are TRBV19 and TRBJ2-2; 8 bases are a match to TRBD2. The trim removed 6 bases at V and 3 bases at J, leaving 6 bases unmatched. Germline V gives CDR1 LNHDA, CDR2 SQIVND (reference sequence). The CDR3 loop spans 15 amino acids. CDR3 coding DNA: TGTGCCAGTAGGAGAGGACTAGCATACACCGGGGAGCTGTTTTTT. Amino acid sequence: CASRRGLAYTGELFF.

This chain connects TRBV12-2 to TRBJ1-1; the D call of TRBD1 is as the table states it, not checked on the DNA. TRBV12-2 is termed a pseudogene. This CDR3 contains 17 residues. The CDR3 loop reads CFYGQGDPVKLYTEAFF. CDR3 sequence (DNA): TGTTTTTATGGACAGGGCGACCCTGTCAAACTCTACACTGAAGCTTTCTTT.

The chain recombines TRBV5-1 with TRBJ2-1, with TRBD1 as a possible D gene (7 bases). Looked up from germline, CDR1 is SGHRS and CDR2 is YFSETQ. V was trimmed by 2 bases and J by 3 bases, leaving 12 bases between them. This CDR3 is built from 15 residues. CDR3 residues: CASSLNQGGYNEQFF. DNA of the CDR3: TGCGCCAGCAGCTTAAATCAGGGGGGCTACAATGAGCAGTTCTTC.

The chain is built from TRBV6-5 and TRBJ2-7; possibly TRBD1 for D (7 bases). V was clipped by 5 bases and J by 5 bases, with 16 bases between them. The CDR3 contains 14 residues. CDR1 is MNHEY and CDR2 is SVGAGI in the germline V gene. The CDR3 DNA reads TGTGCCAGCAGTCAGGGGGGATTCATCCACGAGCAGTACTTC. It codes for CASSQGGFIHEQYF.

The chain couples TRBV6-5 to TRBJ2-1; 10 nucleotides line up with TRBD2. The junction had 4 bases not matched to a gene; V was cut back by 5 bases and J by 3 bases. CDR1 MNHEY and CDR2 SVGAGI come from the germline V gene. The CDR3 contains 15 residues. In DNA form, the CDR3 reads TGTGCCAGCAGTCCCGGACTAGCGGACTACAATGAGCAGTTCTTC. Translating it yields CASSPGLADYNEQFF.

The gene calls are TRBV27 and TRBJ2-2; D may be TRBD2 (5 bases). From germline, CDR1 is MNHEY and CDR2 SMNVEV (reference sequence). The CDR3 covers 15 residues. V was clipped by 7 bases and J by 4 bases, with 16 bases between them. In DNA, the CDR3 is TGTGCCAGCACTCGGCGGGCAGTAAGCACCGGGGAGCTGTTTTTT. It translates to CASTRRAVSTGELFF.

Details on this clone: A junction boundary mismatches the germline segment, possibly from a read error. This sequence joins TRBV10-3 and TRBJ2-7, with TRBD2 matching over 10 bases. There are 14 residues in the CDR3. Germline CDR1 ENHRY, CDR2 SYGVKD. The CDR3 nucleotides are TGTGCCGTCAGTTCCCTAGCGGGGGCCTACGAGCAGTACTTC. It codes for CAVSSLAGAYEQYF.

This clone appeared a few times. V gene TRBV18 combines with J gene TRBJ1-5, with D possibly TRBD1 on 6 matching bases. Trimming left V 4 bases short and J 0 bases short, with 13 bases between. The germline CDR1 and CDR2 sequences are KGHSH and LQKENI. The length of the CDR3 is 16 residues. The CDR3 sequence is CASSLLQGSSNQPQHF. The CDR3 bases are TGTGCCAGCTCACTGCTCCAGGGGAGTAGCAATCAGCCCCAGCATTTT.

The chain has TRBV10-3 and TRBJ2-1, with 7 bases identical to TRBD2. J was trimmed by 2 bases and V by 6 bases; bases with no gene match: 7. CDR1 is ENHRY and CDR2 is SYGVKD in the germline V gene. The CDR3 contains 15 residues. The CDR3 region is CAIRPTRGAYNEQFF. For the CDR3, the DNA is TGTGCCATCAGACCCACACGGGGGGCCTACAATGAGCAGTTCTTC.

V usage is TRBV28 and J usage is TRBJ2-7; the match to TRBD1 covers 10 bases. Germline V CDR1 and CDR2: MDHEN, SYDVKM. The CDR3 is 17 amino acids. Trimming cost V 5 bases and J 2 bases; bases outside gene matches: 12. CDR3 nucleotide sequence: TGTGCCAGCAGTCAATACCCGACGACAGGGGGCACCTACGAGCAGTACTTC. This sequence encodes CASSQYPTTGGTYEQYF.

The chain has TRBV4-2 and TRBJ2-3; 9 positions match TRBD2. The J segment lost 3 bases and the V segment lost 0 bases, leaving 7 bases of the junction unmatched. The germline CDR1 and CDR2 sequences are LGHNA and YNFKEQ. The CDR3 extends over 17 amino acids. This CDR3 is CASSQDVSGLATDTQYF. DNA for the CDR3: TGTGCCAGCAGCCAAGACGTCTCGGGACTAGCAACAGATACGCAGTATTTT.